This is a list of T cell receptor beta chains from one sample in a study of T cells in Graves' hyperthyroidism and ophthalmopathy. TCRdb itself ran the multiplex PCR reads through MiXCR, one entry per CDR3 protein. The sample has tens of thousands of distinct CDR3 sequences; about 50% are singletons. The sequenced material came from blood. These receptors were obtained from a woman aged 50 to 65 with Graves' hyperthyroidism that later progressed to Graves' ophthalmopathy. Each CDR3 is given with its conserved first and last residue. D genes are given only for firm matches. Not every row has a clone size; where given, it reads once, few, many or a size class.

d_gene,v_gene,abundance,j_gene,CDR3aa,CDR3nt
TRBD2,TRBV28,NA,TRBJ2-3,CASSSLGLAGEYSTDTQYF,TGTGCCAGCAGTTCCCTCGGACTAGCGGGAGAGTATAGCACAGATACGCAGTATTTT
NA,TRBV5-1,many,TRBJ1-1,CASSPKDRRLFHEAFF,TGCGCCAGCAGCCCAAAAGACAGGCGGTTATTTCATGAAGCTTTCTTT
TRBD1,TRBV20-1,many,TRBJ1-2,CSARSGQGAGGYTF,TGCAGTGCTAGATCGGGACAGGGGGCCGGGGGCTACACCTTC
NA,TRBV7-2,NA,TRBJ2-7,CACSLLAGEGYEQYF,TGTGCCTGCAGCTTATTGGCAGGGGAGGGTTACGAGCAGTACTTC
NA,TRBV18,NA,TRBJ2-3,CASSPPQPEDTQYF,TGTGCCAGCTCACCACCTCAACCGGAAGATACGCAGTATTTT
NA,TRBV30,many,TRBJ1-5,CAWDPKGSNQPQHF,TGTGCCTGGGACCCTAAAGGGAGCAATCAGCCCCAGCATTTT
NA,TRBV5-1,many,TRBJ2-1,CASSPYGGFYNEQFF,TGCGCCAGCAGCCCCTACGGAGGATTTTACAATGAGCAGTTCTTC
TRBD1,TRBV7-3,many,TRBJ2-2,CASSPGQARTGELFF,TGTGCCAGCAGCCCAGGACAGGCCCGGACCGGGGAGCTGTTTTTT
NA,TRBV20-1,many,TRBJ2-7,CSATDPRSFLQVNEQYF,TGCAGTGCTACCGACCCCCGTAGCTTCCTTCAGGTTAACGAGCAGTACTTC
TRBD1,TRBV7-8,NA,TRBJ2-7,CASNDRVGEQYF,TGTGCCAGCAACGACAGGGTGGGCGAGCAGTACTTC
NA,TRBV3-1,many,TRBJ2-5,CASSQEVGMGETQYF,TGTGCCAGCAGCCAAGAGGTCGGGATGGGGGAGACCCAGTACTTC
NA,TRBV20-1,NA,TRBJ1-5,CSARTPGGEGPQHF,TGCAGTGCGAGAACTCCGGGGGGCGAGGGTCCCCAGCATTTT
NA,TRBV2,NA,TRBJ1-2,CASSEAGNTYGYTF,TGTGCCAGCAGTGAAGCGGGAAACACCTATGGCTACACCTTC
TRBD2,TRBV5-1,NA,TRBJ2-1,CASSSGQGLADNEQFF,TGCGCCAGCAGCTCCGGACAGGGACTAGCGGATAATGAGCAGTTCTTC